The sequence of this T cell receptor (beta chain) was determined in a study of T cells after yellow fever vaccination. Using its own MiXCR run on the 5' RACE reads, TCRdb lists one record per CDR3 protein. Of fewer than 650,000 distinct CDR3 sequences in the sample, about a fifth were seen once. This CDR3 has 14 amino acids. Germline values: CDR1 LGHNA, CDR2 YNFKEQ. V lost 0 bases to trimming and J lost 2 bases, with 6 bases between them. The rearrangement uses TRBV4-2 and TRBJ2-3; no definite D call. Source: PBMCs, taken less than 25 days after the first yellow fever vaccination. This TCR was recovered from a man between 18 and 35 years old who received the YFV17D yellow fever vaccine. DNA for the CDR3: TGTGCCAGCAGCCAAGAATCTAACACAGATACGCAGTATTTT. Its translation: CASSQESNTDTQYF.